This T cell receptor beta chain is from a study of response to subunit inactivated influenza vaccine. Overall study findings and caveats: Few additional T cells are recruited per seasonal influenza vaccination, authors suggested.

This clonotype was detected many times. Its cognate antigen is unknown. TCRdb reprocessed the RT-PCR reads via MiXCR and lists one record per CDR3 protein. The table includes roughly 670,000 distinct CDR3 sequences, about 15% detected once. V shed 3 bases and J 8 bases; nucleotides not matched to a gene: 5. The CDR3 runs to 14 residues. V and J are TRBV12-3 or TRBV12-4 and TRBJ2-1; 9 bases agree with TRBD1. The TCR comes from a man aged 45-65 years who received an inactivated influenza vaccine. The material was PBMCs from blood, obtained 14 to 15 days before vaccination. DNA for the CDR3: TGTGCCAGCAGTTTCACAGGGGGCCTCGATGAGCAGTTCTTC. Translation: CASSFTGGLDEQFF.